The following is a T cell receptor (beta chain) sequence with its context. Its antigen is still unknown. This entry comes from a study of OX40 agonist ivuxolimab in advanced cancers. Study details: Three individuals attained partial responses, comprising one hepatocellular carcinoma case and two cutaneous melanoma cases. Regarding the study as a whole: Low levels of normalized T-cell clonal expansion also appeared in some nonresponders. It was not determined which antigens were specifically recognized by the peripheral T cells that had undergone clonal expansion.

Only in-frame clones appear in the TCRdb table, and some are missing; sequencing was by immunoSEQ multiplex PCR. The sample comprises tens of thousands of clones, more than 65% of which are singletons, and approximately 5.1% rests with the top ten. CDR1 is SEHNR, CDR2 FQNEAQ, per germline (reference sequence). The ends were cut back, 1 base at V and 12 bases at J, with 12 bases in the middle. This CDR3 is 12 amino acids long. V gene TRBV7-9 combines with J gene TRBJ1-1; tentative D call: TRBD1 (5 bases). The specimen was CD4+ or CD8+ T cells sorted from blood, collected in a trial of the OX40 agonist ivuxolimab. The origin of this receptor is an adult with an advanced solid tumor such as melanoma, head and neck, liver or kidney cancer. The CDR3 DNA sequence: TGTGCCAGCAGCTTAGATGGGGGGGACCCTTTCTTT. Its protein product is CASSLDGGDPFF.